The present T cell receptor beta chain was sequenced within a study of radiation and T cells in renal cell carcinoma. Assay: immunoSEQ multiplex PCR; the TCRdb copy retains only in-frame clones and omits some. The sample includes 70,000 to 90,000 clones, approximately 86% of them seen just once. Time point given: blood 2 weeks post-SBRT. The treatment: 15 Gy SBRT to primary tumor, nephrectomy 4 weeks later. Germline CDR1 and CDR2: MDHEN and SYDVKM. This CDR3 is 15 amino acids long. Deletions cut 2 bases from V and 7 bases from J, with 17 bases between. This chain links TRBV28 with TRBJ1-1; D possibly corresponds to TRBD1 (5 bases). This TCR came from a woman aged 50 to 60 with renal cell carcinoma. The material was blood, obtained from a patient whose treatment included radiotherapy and nephrectomy. CDR3 sequence (DNA): TGTGCCAGCAGTTTACGAGGGCCAGGGTCAGGTGAAGCTTTCTTT. Its protein product is CASSLRGPGSGEAFF.